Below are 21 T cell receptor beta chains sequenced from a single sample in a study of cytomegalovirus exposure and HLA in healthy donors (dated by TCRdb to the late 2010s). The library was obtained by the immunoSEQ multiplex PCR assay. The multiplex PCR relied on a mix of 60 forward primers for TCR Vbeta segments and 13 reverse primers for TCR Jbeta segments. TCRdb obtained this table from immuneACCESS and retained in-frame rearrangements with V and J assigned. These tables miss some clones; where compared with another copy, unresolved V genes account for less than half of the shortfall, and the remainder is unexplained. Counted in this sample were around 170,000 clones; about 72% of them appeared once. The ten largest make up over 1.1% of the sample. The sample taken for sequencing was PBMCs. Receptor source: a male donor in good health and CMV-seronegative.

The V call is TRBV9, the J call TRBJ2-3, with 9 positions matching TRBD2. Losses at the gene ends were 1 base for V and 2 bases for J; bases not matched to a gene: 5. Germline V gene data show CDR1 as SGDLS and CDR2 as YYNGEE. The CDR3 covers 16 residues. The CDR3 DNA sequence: TGTGCCAGCAGCGTACTGGCTAGCGGGGCCACAGATACGCAGTATTTT. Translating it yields CASSVLASGATDTQYF. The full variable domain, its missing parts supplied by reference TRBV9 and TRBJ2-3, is DSGVTQTPKHLITATGQRVTLRCSPRSGDLSVYWYQQSLDQGLQFLIQYYNGEERAKGNILERFSAQQFPDLHSELNLSSLELGDSALYFCASSVLASGATDTQYFGPGTRLTVL.

For the CDR3, the DNA is TGCAGCGTTGTAAGACCCGGGACAGGCCACGAGCAGTACTTC. Protein sequence: CSVVRPGTGHEQYF. The gene calls are TRBV29-1 and TRBJ2-7; 8 bases align to TRBD1. V lost 4 bases to trimming and J lost 5 bases; unmatched junction nucleotides: 10. The V gene's germline CDR1 is SQVTM and CDR2 ANQGSEA. CDR3 length: 14 residues.

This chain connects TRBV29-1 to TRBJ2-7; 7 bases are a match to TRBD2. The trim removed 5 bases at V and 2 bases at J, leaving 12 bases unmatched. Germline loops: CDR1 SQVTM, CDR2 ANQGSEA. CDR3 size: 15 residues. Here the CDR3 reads CSVSPFAGDPYEQYF. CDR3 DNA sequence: TGCAGCGTTAGCCCCTTTGCGGGAGATCCCTACGAGCAGTACTTC.

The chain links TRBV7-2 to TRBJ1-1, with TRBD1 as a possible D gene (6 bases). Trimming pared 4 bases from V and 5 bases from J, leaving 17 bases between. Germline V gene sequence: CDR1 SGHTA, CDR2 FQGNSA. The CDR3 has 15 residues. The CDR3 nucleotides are TGTGCCAGCAGCTCCCAACAGGGCCCGAGGACTGAAGCTTTCTTT. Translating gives CASSSQQGPRTEAFF. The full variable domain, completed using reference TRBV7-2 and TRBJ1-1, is GAGVSQSPSNKVTEKGKDVELRCDPISGHTALYWYRQSLGQGLEFLIYFQGNSAPDKSGLPSDRFSAERTGGSVSTLTIQRTQQEDSAVYLCASSSQQGPRTEAFFGQGTRLTVV.

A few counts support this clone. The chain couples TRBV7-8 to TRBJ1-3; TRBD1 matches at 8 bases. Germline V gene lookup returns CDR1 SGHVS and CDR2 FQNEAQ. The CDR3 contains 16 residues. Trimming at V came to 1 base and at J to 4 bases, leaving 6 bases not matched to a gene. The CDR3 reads CASSLGSGGEGNTIYF. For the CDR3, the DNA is TGTGCCAGCAGCTTAGGCTCAGGGGGCGAAGGAAACACCATATATTTT.

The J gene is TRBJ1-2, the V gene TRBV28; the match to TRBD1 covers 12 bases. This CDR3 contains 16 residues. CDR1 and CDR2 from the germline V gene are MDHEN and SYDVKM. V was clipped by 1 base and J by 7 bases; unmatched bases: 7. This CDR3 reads CASSLSGDRGLAGYTF. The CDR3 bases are TGTGCCAGCAGTTTATCCGGGGACAGGGGGCTGGCTGGCTACACCTTC.

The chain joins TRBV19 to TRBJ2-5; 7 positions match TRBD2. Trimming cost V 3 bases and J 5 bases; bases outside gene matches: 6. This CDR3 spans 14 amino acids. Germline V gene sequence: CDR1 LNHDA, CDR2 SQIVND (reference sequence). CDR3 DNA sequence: TGTGCCAGTAGTATGGGGCTAGCGGCGGAGACCCAGTACTTC. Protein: CASSMGLAAETQYF.

CDR3: CASTLAGQGYYGYTF. The CDR3 DNA sequence: TGTGCCAGCACCCTGGCCGGACAGGGGTACTATGGCTACACCTTC. The genes are TRBV28 and TRBJ1-2, with 9 bases fitting TRBD1. Germline lookup yields CDR1 MDHEN and CDR2 SYDVKM. The J segment lost 3 bases and the V segment lost 7 bases, leaving 9 bases of the junction unmatched. This CDR3 has 15 residues.

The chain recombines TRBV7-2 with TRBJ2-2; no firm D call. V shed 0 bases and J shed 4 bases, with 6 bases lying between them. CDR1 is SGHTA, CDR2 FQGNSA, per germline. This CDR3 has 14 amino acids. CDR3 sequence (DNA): TGTGCCAGCAGCTTAGCGCCACTCACCGGGGAGCTGTTTTTT. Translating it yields CASSLAPLTGELFF.

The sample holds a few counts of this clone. The CDR3: CASSLGLAGGKLAKNIQYF. CDR3 sequence (DNA): TGTGCCAGTAGTCTCGGACTAGCGGGAGGGAAATTAGCCAAAAACATTCAGTACTTC. This rearrangement joins TRBV19 to TRBJ2-4, with 15 positions matching TRBD2. Looked up from germline, CDR1 is LNHDA and CDR2 is SQIVND (reference sequence). This CDR3 contains 19 residues. V lost 5 bases, J lost 0 bases, and 8 bases stayed unmatched.

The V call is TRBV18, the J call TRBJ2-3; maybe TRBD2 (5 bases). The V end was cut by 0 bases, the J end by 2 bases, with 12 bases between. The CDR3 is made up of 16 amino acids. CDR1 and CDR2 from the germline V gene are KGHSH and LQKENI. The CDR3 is CASSPPPERLTDTQYF. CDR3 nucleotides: TGTGCCAGCTCACCACCTCCTGAGCGGCTCACAGATACGCAGTATTTT.

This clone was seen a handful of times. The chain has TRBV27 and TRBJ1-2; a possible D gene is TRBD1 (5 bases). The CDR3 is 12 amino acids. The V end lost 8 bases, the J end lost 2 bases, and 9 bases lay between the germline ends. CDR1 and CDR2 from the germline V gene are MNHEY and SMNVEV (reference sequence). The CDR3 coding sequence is TGTGCCAGCGTGGACAAAAACTATGGCTACACCTTC. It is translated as CASVDKNYGYTF.

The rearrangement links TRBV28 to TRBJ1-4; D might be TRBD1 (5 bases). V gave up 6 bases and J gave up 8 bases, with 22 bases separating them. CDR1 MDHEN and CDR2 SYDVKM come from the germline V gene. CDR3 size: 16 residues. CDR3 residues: CASSSEAAQGGEKLFF. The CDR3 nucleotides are TGTGCCAGCAGCTCTGAGGCGGCGCAGGGTGGGGAAAAACTGTTTTTT.

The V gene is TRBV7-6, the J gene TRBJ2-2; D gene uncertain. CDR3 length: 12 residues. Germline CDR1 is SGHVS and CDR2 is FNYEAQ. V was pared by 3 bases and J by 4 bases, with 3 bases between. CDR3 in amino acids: CASSFVTGELFF. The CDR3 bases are TGTGCCAGCAGCTTCGTCACCGGGGAGCTGTTTTTT. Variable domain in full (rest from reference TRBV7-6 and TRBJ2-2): GAGVSQSPRYKVTKRGQDVALRCDPISGHVSLYWYRQALGQGPEFLTYFNYEAQQDKSGLPNDRFSAERPEGSISTLTIQRTEQRDSAMYRCASSFVTGELFFGEGSRLTVL.

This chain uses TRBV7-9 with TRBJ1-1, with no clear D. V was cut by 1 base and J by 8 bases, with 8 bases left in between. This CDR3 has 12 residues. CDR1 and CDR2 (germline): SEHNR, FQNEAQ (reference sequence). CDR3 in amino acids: CASSLDRTEAFF. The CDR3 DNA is TGTGCCAGCAGCTTAGACAGAACGGAAGCTTTCTTT.

The CDR3 region has the DNA TGTGCCAGCAGGCGGGACTGGGGGAATGAGCAGTTCTTC. Translated: CASRRDWGNEQFF. The chain uses TRBV7-2 and TRBJ2-1, with D possibly TRBD2 on 6 matching bases. Germline V gene lookup returns CDR1 SGHTA and CDR2 FQGNSA. V lost 6 bases, J lost 7 bases, and 13 bases lay in between. The CDR3 extends over 13 amino acids. Full variable domain (missing parts from reference TRBV7-2 and TRBJ2-1): GAGVSQSPSNKVTEKGKDVELRCDPISGHTALYWYRQSLGQGLEFLIYFQGNSAPDKSGLPSDRFSAERTGGSVSTLTIQRTQQEDSAVYLCASRRDWGNEQFFGPGTRLTVL.

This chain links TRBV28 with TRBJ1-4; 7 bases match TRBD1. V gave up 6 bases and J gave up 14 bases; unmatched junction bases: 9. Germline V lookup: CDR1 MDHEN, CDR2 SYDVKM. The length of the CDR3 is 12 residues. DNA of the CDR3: TGTGCCAGCAGCCATACCCCGGGACAGCTGTTTTTT. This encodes CASSHTPGQLFF.

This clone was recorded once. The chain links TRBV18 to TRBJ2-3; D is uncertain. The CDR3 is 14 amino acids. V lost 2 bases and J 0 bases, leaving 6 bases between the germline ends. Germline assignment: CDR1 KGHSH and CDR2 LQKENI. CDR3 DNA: TGTGCCAGCTCACCAGTACACAGCACAGATACGCAGTATTTT. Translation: CASSPVHSTDTQYF.

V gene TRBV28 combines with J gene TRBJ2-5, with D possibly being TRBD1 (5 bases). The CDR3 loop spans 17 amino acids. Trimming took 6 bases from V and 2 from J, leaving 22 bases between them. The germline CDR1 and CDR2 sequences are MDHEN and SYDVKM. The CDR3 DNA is TGTGCCAGCAGCCCATTTCAGGGTTTTATGGGGCAAGAGACCCAGTACTTC. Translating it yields CASSPFQGFMGQETQYF.

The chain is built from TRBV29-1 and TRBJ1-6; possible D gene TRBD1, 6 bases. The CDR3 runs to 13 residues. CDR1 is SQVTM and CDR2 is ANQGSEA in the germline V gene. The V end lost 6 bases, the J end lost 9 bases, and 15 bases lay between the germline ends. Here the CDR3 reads CSVKTGHTSPLHF. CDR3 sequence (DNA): TGCAGCGTAAAAACGGGACATACTTCACCCCTCCACTTT.

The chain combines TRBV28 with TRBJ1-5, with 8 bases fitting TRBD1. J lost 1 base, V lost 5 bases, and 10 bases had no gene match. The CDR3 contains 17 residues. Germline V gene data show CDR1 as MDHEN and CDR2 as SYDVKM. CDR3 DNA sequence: TGTGCCAGCAGTCACCGGACAGGGATCTTAAGCAATCAGCCCCAGCATTTT. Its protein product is CASSHRTGILSNQPQHF.